This T cell receptor (beta chain) was recorded in a study of blood T cell repertoires in COVID-19. Turning to the study itself: Samples representing acute and convalescent COVID-19 were sourced from the United States, Italy and Spain. Sample material is recorded as cDNA or gDNA derived from T cells, B-cell-depleted T cells, or PBMCs.

Between the trimmed V and J ends, which lost 5 bases and 2 bases, there was a span of 13 bases. This CDR3 has 15 amino acids. Germline V gives CDR1 ENHRY, CDR2 SYGVKD. As processed by the authors: Researchers report that nucleated cell counts were estimated from reference gene primer amplification. The data were produced by immunoSEQ multiplex PCR, yet TCRdb's version contains in-frame clones alone and is incomplete. V and J calls and clone size are given by that table; D and trimming were obtained from the DNA. Among roughly 140,000 clones listed, about 80% were seen once. The specimen sequenced was peripheral blood. The chain is built from TRBV10-3 and TRBJ1-5; D not certain. The source is a man between 65 and 85 years old with acute or convalescent COVID-19. In nucleotides, the CDR3 is TGTGCCATCAGTTCAGAGGGCGGGGGCAATCAGCCCCAGCATTTT. This encodes CAISSEGGGNQPQHF.